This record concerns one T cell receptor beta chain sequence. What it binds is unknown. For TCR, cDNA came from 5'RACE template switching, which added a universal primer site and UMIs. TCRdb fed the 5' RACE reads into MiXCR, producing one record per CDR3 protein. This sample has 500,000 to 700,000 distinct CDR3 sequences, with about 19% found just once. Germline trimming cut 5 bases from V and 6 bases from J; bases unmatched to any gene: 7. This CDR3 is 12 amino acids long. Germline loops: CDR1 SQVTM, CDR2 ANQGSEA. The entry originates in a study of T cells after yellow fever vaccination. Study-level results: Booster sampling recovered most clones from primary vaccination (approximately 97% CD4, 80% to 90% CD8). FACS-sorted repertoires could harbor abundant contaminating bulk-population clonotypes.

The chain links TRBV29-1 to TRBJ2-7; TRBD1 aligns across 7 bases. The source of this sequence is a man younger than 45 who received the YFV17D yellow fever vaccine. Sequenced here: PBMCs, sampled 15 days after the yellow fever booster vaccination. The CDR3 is CSVRTGVSEQYF. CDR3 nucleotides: TGCAGCGTTAGGACAGGAGTATCCGAGCAGTACTTC.